This entry is about one TCR beta chain. The data originate from a study of monozygotic twins with inflammatory bowel disease. The length of the CDR3 is 15 residues. CDR1 DFQATT and CDR2 SNEGSKA come from the germline V gene (reference sequence). TCRdb reprocessed the 5' RACE reads and reports one entry per CDR3 protein, with no DNA. This table holds 400,000 to 500,000 distinct CDR3 sequences. The TCR sequence derives from a human donor with ulcerative colitis or Crohn's disease, or a healthy co-twin of an affected twin (not recorded which). Sequenced sample: blood. The rearrangement uses TRBV20-1 and TRBJ1-6; checking the TCRdb D call of TRBD1 is not possible without DNA. The CDR3 here is CSATRPGQGFSPLHF.